This T cell receptor (beta chain) was identified in a study of T cells after posttransplantation cyclophosphamide (dated by TCRdb to the mid-2010s). For the wider study: The study tracked T cell repertoire reconstitution by TRB sequencing after myeloablative bone marrow transplantation using posttransplantation cyclophosphamide as GVHD prophylaxis. Antigen receptor sequencing was done on samples from 35 to 45 PTCy-treated patients and from over 15 related bone marrow donors of those patients. Blood from every one of the approximately 33 PTCy patients who had 1-year posttransplant specimens underwent TRB sequencing. TRB sequencing was also done on up to 3 additional blood samples from 2 to 5.2 years after transplant in 3 patients, and on pretransplant blood from 4 patients. TRA and TRB clonality were tightly correlated in 9 or 10 samples, so subsequent TCR analyses focused on TRB only. Public TRB sequences were queried against a database of over 3,000 sequences associated with responses to pathogens, tumor antigens, self-antigens and alloantigens.

Genomic DNA was used for TRB sequencing, which was performed with the immunoSEQ assay at survey resolution or with the hsTCRB kit. Turning to the authors' computational methods: The immunoSEQ software was used for initial read processing, and the LymphoSeq R package was used for repertoire analyses. Clonality was computed as 1 minus normalized Shannon entropy, and a Gini coefficient was also calculated for each TRB dataset. To infer phenotypes in unsorted samples, TRB sequences from sorted subsets of the recipient or donor were mapped onto unsorted samples from the same recipient. As stored in TCRdb, this immuneACCESS dataset retains in-frame rearrangements with V and J assigned. A fraction of the clones does not appear; measured against another copy, unresolved V genes explain less than half of the discrepancy, and the remainder lacks a known reason. The D gene and trimming were derived from the DNA, and the V and J assignments and clone size from that table. The sample table records 3,500 to 4,000 clones; roughly 60% of these occur just once. The ten largest clonotypes hold about 25% of the sample.

On the day of marrow donation, related bone marrow donors gave peripheral blood samples. Peripheral blood and bone marrow mononuclear cells were isolated by Ficoll-Hypaque density centrifugation and cryopreserved. FACS on a FACSAria II was used to sort CD4+ and CD8+ T cells, including the naive and memory subsets. On this clone itself: The target of this receptor is not known. The junction departs from the called germline gene at one end, perhaps through a read error.

Here is what the overall study found, with its caveats: The TRB repertoires of T cells infiltrating skin or the GI tract showed only limited overlap with the TRB repertoires found in blood. Across under 50 patients, recipient CMV seropositivity and CMV reactivation were highly associated with TRB clonality; PTCy diversity was similar to CNI/methotrexate controls. At 1-2 months, donor-recipient similarity was low but rose over the first year, and the later blood repertoires were often dominated by donor CD8+ memory clones.

The clonotype comes from a man between 25 and 39 years old in good health and a related stem cell transplant donor. Sample: memory CD8+ T cells sorted from blood.

The CDR3 has the sequence CASRENGQACEQYF. The bases read TGCGCCAGCAGGGAAAACGGACAGGCCTGCGAGCAGTACTTC. Here the chain combines TRBV9 and TRBJ2-7, with 7 junctional bases fitting TRBD1. Looking up the germline V gene yields CDR1 SGDLS and CDR2 YYNGEE. The CDR3 runs 14 amino acids, cysteine and phenylalanine included. Just the 42-base CDR3 DNA is kept, in frame starting at base 1.